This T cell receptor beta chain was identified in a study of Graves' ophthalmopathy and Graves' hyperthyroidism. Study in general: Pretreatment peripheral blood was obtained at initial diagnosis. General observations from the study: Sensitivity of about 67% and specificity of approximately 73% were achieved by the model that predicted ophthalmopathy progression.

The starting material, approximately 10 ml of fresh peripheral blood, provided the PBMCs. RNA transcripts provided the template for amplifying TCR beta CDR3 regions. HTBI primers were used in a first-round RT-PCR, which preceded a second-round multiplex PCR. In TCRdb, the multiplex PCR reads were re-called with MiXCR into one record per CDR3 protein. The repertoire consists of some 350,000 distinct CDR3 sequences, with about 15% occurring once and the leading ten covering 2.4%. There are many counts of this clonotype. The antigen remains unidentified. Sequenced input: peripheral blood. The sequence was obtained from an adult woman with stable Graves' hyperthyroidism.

Written as DNA, the CDR3 is TGTGCCAGCAGACTGGGATATCTGAACACTGAAGCTTTCTTT. Translated: CASRLGYLNTEAFF. V usage is TRBV11-2 and J usage is TRBJ1-1; unclear D gene. The CDR3 totals 14 residues. V dropped 6 bases and J dropped 0 bases, with 11 bases sitting between them. Germline CDR1 and CDR2: SGHAT and FQNNGV.